This note documents a single T cell receptor beta chain sequence. Its antigen remains unidentified. Only in-frame clones appear in the TCRdb table, and some are missing; sequencing was by immunoSEQ multiplex PCR. The sample records about 170,000 clones, more than 80% being singletons. These data originate in a study of T cell responses to AZD1222 COVID-19 vaccine. The study's findings and limits: Among the donors, most were white British and more were female, and clonal diversity was possibly underestimated. The span of vaccine-associated CD4 TCRs extended across spike, with dominance at 160-218 and 743-854.

This CDR3 contains 16 residues. After removal of 5 bases from V and 1 base from J, the junction contained 1 base not matched to a gene. Germline V gene sequence: CDR1 SEHNR, CDR2 FQNEAQ (reference sequence). This specimen consisted of peripheral blood, obtained on day 0 of AZD1222 vaccination. The chain uses TRBV7-9 and TRBJ2-6; 11 bases align to TRBD2. This sequence was found in an adult in good health. The CDR3, as DNA: TGTGCCAGCAGCCCTAGCGGGGGGTCTGGGGCCAACGTCCTGACTTTC. It specifies CASSPSGGSGANVLTF.